At least ten counts were recorded for the clone carrying this TCR beta chain. V lost 4 bases to trimming and J lost 1 base, with 7 bases between them. Germline V CDR1 and CDR2: SGHTA, FQGNSA. The CDR3 length is 14 residues. The sample belongs to a study of Graves' ophthalmopathy and Graves' hyperthyroidism. Investigators amplified TCR beta CDR3 regions from RNA transcripts. First-round RT-PCR used HTBI primers; second-round multiplex PCR followed. One entry per CDR3 protein results from TCRdb running MiXCR on the multiplex PCR reads. The repertoire holds a few hundred thousand distinct CDR3 sequences, with approximately 35% as singletons.

The chain joins TRBV7-2 to TRBJ2-2, with D uncertain. This receptor was taken from an adult man with Graves' hyperthyroidism. Sequencing used peripheral blood or thyroid tissue (not recorded which). The CDR3 nucleotides read TGTGCCAGCAGCTGGACGGTGAACACCGGGGAGCTGTTTTTT. Residues: CASSWTVNTGELFF.